Here is one T cell receptor (beta chain) with its context. Germline CDR1 and CDR2: SGHTA and FQGTGA. Trimming removed 0 bases from V and 5 bases from J; junction bases left unmatched: 4. This CDR3 is 16 amino acids long. Followed longitudinally, the Seattle patients had been enrolled during active infection. The data belong to a study of blood T cell repertoires in COVID-19. Study summary: Samples taken during acute and convalescent COVID-19 were collected in the United States, Italy and Spain. The analysed material was cDNA or gDNA that came from T cells, B-cell-depleted T cells, or PBMCs.

Original processing methods: For nucleated cells, counts were estimated from reference gene primer amplification. TCRdb keeps only in-frame clones here, not all; method: immunoSEQ multiplex PCR. The V and J calls and the clone size are those of that table, but D and trimming were determined from the DNA. The table has over 95,000 clones, 85% seen once; the top ten hold about 6.1%. This TCR derives from a woman between 55 and 75 years old with COVID-19, enrolled during active disease. Sequencing was performed on peripheral blood. V and J are TRBV7-3 and TRBJ1-1; 12 positions match TRBD1. This chain's CDR3 is CASSLTGTGGWTEAFF. CDR3 DNA: TGTGCCAGCAGCTTAACCGGGACAGGGGGCTGGACTGAAGCTTTCTTT.